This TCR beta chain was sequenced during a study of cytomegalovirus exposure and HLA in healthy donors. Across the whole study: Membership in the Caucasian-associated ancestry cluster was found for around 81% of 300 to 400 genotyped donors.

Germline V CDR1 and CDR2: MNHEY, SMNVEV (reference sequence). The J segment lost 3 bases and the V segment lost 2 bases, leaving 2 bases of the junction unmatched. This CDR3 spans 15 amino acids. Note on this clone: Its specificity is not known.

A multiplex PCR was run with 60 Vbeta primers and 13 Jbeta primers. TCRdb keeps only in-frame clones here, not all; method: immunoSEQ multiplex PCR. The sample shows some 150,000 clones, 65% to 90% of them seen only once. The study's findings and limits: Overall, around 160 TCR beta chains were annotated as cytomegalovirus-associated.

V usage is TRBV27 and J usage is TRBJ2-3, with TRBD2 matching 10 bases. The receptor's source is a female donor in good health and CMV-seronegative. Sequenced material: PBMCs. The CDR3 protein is CASSLTSGTTDTQYF. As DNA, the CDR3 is TGTGCCAGCAGTTTAACTAGCGGGACGACAGATACGCAGTATTTT.